These T cell receptor beta chains were read from a single sample in a study of cytomegalovirus exposure and HLA in healthy donors. The table came from immunoSEQ multiplex PCR; TCRdb's copy has only in-frame clones and leaves some out. The repertoire holds 120,000 or so clones, about nine tenths seen once, with about 2% in the top ten. Material for sequencing was PBMCs. The receptors here all came from a woman aged 18-30 years in good health and CMV-seronegative. CDR3s include the opening cysteine and the closing phenylalanine or tryptophan.

>TRBV6-5|TRBJ2-3
CASSRTGGDTQYF
>TRBV5-4|TRBJ1-1
CASSYYGGRNTEAFF
>TRBV5-1|TRBJ2-2
CASSSGTGHTGELFF
>TRBV4-1|TRBJ2-7
CASSQESGRTYEQYF
>TRBV6-4|TRBJ2-7
CASSGGTGLQAASYEQYF
>TRBV10-3|TRBJ2-1
CAISEPSGSRYNEQFF
>TRBV29-1|TRBJ2-7
CSVEDGKPGAYEQYF
>TRBV2|TRBJ1-1
CASSDVYEAFF
>TRBV4-1|TRBJ2-7
CASSQERQLSTYEQYF
>TRBV11-3|TRBJ2-2
CASSLGQANTGELFF
>TRBV6-6|TRBJ2-3
CASSPQGTDTQYF
>TRBV5-1|TRBJ2-4
CASSLPGLAKNIQYF
>TRBV4-1|TRBJ2-1
CASSQASGRDYNEQFF
>TRBV6-6|TRBJ2-7
CASSPSKTSGMAEQYF
>TRBV5-5|TRBJ2-7
CASSLEGSAEQYF
>TRBV5-4|TRBJ2-1
CASSLGTGVLGNEQFF
>TRBV27|TRBJ2-5
CASSSEVAEGTQYF
>TRBV4-1|TRBJ2-7
CASSQGRRSDEQYF
>TRBV19|TRBJ2-7
CASSISRTGAYEQYF
>TRBV11-2|TRBJ2-1
CASSLETSGVPIYNEQFF
>TRBV10-1|TRBJ2-2
CASSDGRSDGELFF
>TRBV19|TRBJ2-3
CASSIAFGTSGRSPDTQYF
>TRBV2|TRBJ2-7
CASSEVGGRSYEQYF
>TRBV2|TRBJ2-7
CASRRTGAEQYF